A selection of T cell receptor beta chains follows, all from one sample in a study of CD8 T cells in Susac syndrome. MiXCR, run by TCRdb on the immunoSEQ multiplex PCR reads, gives a single entry per CDR3 protein. The top ten hold 0.1% of the sample, which has fewer than 250,000 distinct CDR3 sequences, roughly 92% seen once. Sequenced: CD4+ T cells from PBMCs. These receptor sequences come from a human donor in good health. Each CDR3 is given with its conserved first and last residue. The D gene is left open where the match is weak. Expanded clones get a size class; other rows say once, few or many, or leave the size out.

j_gene: TRBJ1-3; v_gene: TRBV29-1; d_gene: -; abundance: -; CDR3nt: TGCAGCGTTGACGACACCTCTGGAAACACCATATATTTT; CDR3aa: CSVDDTSGNTIYF
j_gene: TRBJ2-1; v_gene: TRBV6-5; d_gene: TRBD2; abundance: -; CDR3nt: TGTGCCAGCAGTTACTCCCGGACTAGGTGGTTCTTC; CDR3aa: CASSYSRTRWFF
j_gene: TRBJ1-1; v_gene: TRBV5-1; d_gene: -; abundance: -; CDR3nt: TGCGCCAGCAGCCTCCTATTGGGCGACACTGAAGCTTTCTTT; CDR3aa: CASSLLLGDTEAFF
j_gene: TRBJ2-5; v_gene: TRBV3-1; d_gene: -; abundance: -; CDR3nt: TGTGCCAGCAGCCTTAAGAGGGCGGGGCGACAGTACTTC; CDR3aa: CASSLKRAGRQYF
j_gene: TRBJ2-5; v_gene: TRBV6-2/TRBV6-3; d_gene: -; abundance: -; CDR3nt: TGTGCCAGCAGAAAACAAGAGACCCAGTACTTC; CDR3aa: CASRKQETQYF
j_gene: TRBJ2-6; v_gene: TRBV6-1; d_gene: TRBD1; abundance: -; CDR3nt: TGTGCCAGCAGTCCCACAGGGGCCCCCTCTGGGGCCAACGTCCTGACTTTC; CDR3aa: CASSPTGAPSGANVLTF
j_gene: TRBJ2-3; v_gene: TRBV7-3; d_gene: -; abundance: -; CDR3nt: TGTGCCAGCAGCTCTACTAGGAATACGCAGTATTTT; CDR3aa: CASSSTRNTQYF
j_gene: TRBJ2-7; v_gene: TRBV7-3; d_gene: TRBD2; abundance: -; CDR3nt: TGTGCCAGCAGCTCTTCAACGGGACTAGCGGAGCAGTACTTC; CDR3aa: CASSSSTGLAEQYF
j_gene: TRBJ2-5; v_gene: TRBV6-2/TRBV6-3; d_gene: -; abundance: -; CDR3nt: TGTGCCAGCTCCGTTAGTGAGACCCAGTACTTC; CDR3aa: CASSVSETQYF
j_gene: TRBJ2-2; v_gene: TRBV5-4; d_gene: -; abundance: -; CDR3nt: TGTGCCAGCAGCCTTATGGTAGGACCCGGGGAGCTGTTTTTT; CDR3aa: CASSLMVGPGELFF
j_gene: TRBJ2-2; v_gene: TRBV5-6; d_gene: -; abundance: -; CDR3nt: TGTGCCAGCAATTGGGGAAACACCGGGGAGCTGTTTTTT; CDR3aa: CASNWGNTGELFF
j_gene: TRBJ1-1; v_gene: TRBV3-1; d_gene: TRBD1; abundance: once; CDR3nt: TGTGCCAGCAGCGCCCGGGACAGCTACACTGAAGCTTTCTTT; CDR3aa: CASSARDSYTEAFF
j_gene: TRBJ1-6; v_gene: TRBV4-1; d_gene: -; abundance: -; CDR3nt: TGCGCCAGCAGCCTACAGCAGGGAATTGGCTATAATTCCCCCCTCCACTTT; CDR3aa: CASSLQQGIGYNSPLHF
j_gene: TRBJ2-5; v_gene: TRBV6-5; d_gene: -; abundance: -; CDR3nt: TGTGCCAGCAGCCGAGCTCGGCTCCAAGAGACCCAGTACTTC; CDR3aa: CASSRARLQETQYF
j_gene: TRBJ1-1; v_gene: TRBV7-9; d_gene: -; abundance: -; CDR3nt: TGTGCCAGCAGCCTCGGGCTGCCGAACACTGAAGCTTTCTTT; CDR3aa: CASSLGLPNTEAFF
j_gene: TRBJ1-1; v_gene: TRBV3-1; d_gene: -; abundance: -; CDR3nt: TGTGCCAGCATTAAAGGGAATTCGAACACTGAAGCTTTCTTT; CDR3aa: CASIKGNSNTEAFF
j_gene: TRBJ2-5; v_gene: TRBV7-8; d_gene: TRBD2; abundance: once; CDR3nt: TGTGCCAGCAGCTTAGGCCGGCTAGCGGGGGGGAGGGGGCGAGAGACCCAGTACTTC; CDR3aa: CASSLGRLAGGRGRETQYF
j_gene: TRBJ1-5; v_gene: TRBV2; d_gene: -; abundance: -; CDR3nt: TGTGCCAGCAGTGAAGCCAGCAATCAGCCCCAGCATTTT; CDR3aa: CASSEASNQPQHF
j_gene: TRBJ1-6; v_gene: TRBV7-6; d_gene: -; abundance: -; CDR3nt: TGTGCCAGCAGCTTAGGACGGATGACGGATTCACCCCTCCACTTT; CDR3aa: CASSLGRMTDSPLHF
j_gene: TRBJ1-1; v_gene: TRBV29-1; d_gene: TRBD1; abundance: -; CDR3nt: TGCAGCGTCACAACAGGGGTAACTGAAGCTTTCTTT; CDR3aa: CSVTTGVTEAFF
j_gene: TRBJ2-1; v_gene: TRBV7-2; d_gene: -; abundance: -; CDR3nt: TGTGCCAGCAGCTTCGGTATCGGTGAGCAGTTCTTC; CDR3aa: CASSFGIGEQFF
j_gene: TRBJ1-5; v_gene: TRBV6-1; d_gene: -; abundance: -; CDR3nt: TGTGCCTCTATCCGGGAGGGCAATCAGCCCCAGCATTTT; CDR3aa: CASIREGNQPQHF
j_gene: TRBJ2-3; v_gene: TRBV6-1; d_gene: -; abundance: -; CDR3nt: TGTGCCAGCAGTGAACAAAGCACAGATACGCAGTATTTT; CDR3aa: CASSEQSTDTQYF
j_gene: TRBJ2-3; v_gene: TRBV7-8; d_gene: TRBD1; abundance: -; CDR3nt: TGTGCCAGCAGCTTTTACCGGGACAGGGGGAGCACAGATACGCAGTATTTT; CDR3aa: CASSFYRDRGSTDTQYF